This T cell receptor (beta chain) was profiled in a study of blood T cell repertoires in COVID-19. About the study: The samples span acute and convalescent COVID-19 from the United States, Italy and Spain.

The V and J ends lost 0 bases and 8 bases, in that order; junction bases with no gene match: 6. This CDR3 spans 14 amino acids. From germline, CDR1 is SGHAT and CDR2 FQNNGV. This table comes from immunoSEQ multiplex PCR, and its TCRdb copy is limited to in-frame clones, with some not included. This sample has around 230,000 clones, with 70% to 90% found just once. This clone appeared a single time. The chain uses TRBV11-2 and TRBJ1-1; 7 bases fit TRBD1. The sample consisted of PBMCs or T cells enriched from blood (not recorded which). This TCR was recovered from a man aged 35-49 years who had recovered from COVID-19. DNA of the CDR3: TGTGCCAGCAGCTTAGACGGGACAGTAGCCGAAGCTTTCTTT. This codes for CASSLDGTVAEAFF. Looking up the rest from reference TRBV11-2 and TRBJ1-1 gives the full variable domain: EAGVAQSPRYKIIEKRQSVAFWCNPISGHATLYWYQQILGQGPKLLIQFQNNGVVDDSQLPKDRFSAERLKGVDSTLKIQPAKLEDSAVYLCASSLDGTVAEAFFGQGTRLTVV.